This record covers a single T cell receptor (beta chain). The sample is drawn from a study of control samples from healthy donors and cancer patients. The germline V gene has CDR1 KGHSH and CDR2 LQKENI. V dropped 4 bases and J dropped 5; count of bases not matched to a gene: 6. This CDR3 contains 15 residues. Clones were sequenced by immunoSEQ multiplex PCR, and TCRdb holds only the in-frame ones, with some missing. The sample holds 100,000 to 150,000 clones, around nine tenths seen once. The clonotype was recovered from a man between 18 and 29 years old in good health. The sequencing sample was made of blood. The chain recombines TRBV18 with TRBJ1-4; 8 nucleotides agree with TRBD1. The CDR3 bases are TGTGCCAGCTCACAAACGACAGGGGCGAATGAAAAACTGTTTTTT. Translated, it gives CASSQTTGANEKLFF.